What follows are 3 T cell receptor beta chains derived from one specimen sequenced in a study of T cells after yellow fever vaccination. A single record per CDR3 protein comes from TCRdb applying MiXCR to the 5' RACE reads. The table has 150,000 to 200,000 distinct CDR3 sequences, roughly 8.8% seen once. The sample consisted of CD8+ T cells sorted from PBMCs, taken 45 days after the yellow fever booster vaccination. Source of these receptors: a man younger than 35 who received the YFV17D yellow fever vaccine.

The sample holds many counts of this clonotype. The V and J genes are TRBV6-5 and TRBJ1-6, with 7 positions matching TRBD1. This CDR3 spans 15 amino acids. Germline-derived CDR1 and CDR2 are MNHEY and SVGAGI. Trimming at V came to 6 bases and at J to 6 bases, leaving 8 bases not matched to a gene. CDR3 DNA: TGTGCCAGCAGCCCACGGACAGGCGGTAATTCACCCCTCCACTTT. This sequence encodes CASSPRTGGNSPLHF.

This clonotype was detected only a few times. The chain combines TRBV6-1 with TRBJ2-5; D possibly corresponds to TRBD2 (6 bases). Germline values: CDR1 MNHNS, CDR2 SASEGT. V lost 11 bases and J lost 3, with 10 bases in between. This CDR3 has 11 amino acids. The CDR3 nucleotides are TGTGCCTCTTGGGGGGAAGAGACCCAGTACTTC. It encodes CASWGEETQYF.

The gene calls are TRBV4-3 and TRBJ2-7; D might be TRBD2 (6 bases). Between the trimmed V and J ends, which lost 0 bases and 5 bases, there was a span of 20 bases. CDR1 LGHNA and CDR2 YSLEER come from the germline V gene. The CDR3 has 17 residues. CDR3 sequence: CASSQEPPGGELHEQYF. The CDR3 region has the DNA TGCGCCAGCAGCCAAGAACCCCCAGGCGGGGAACTCCACGAGCAGTACTTC.